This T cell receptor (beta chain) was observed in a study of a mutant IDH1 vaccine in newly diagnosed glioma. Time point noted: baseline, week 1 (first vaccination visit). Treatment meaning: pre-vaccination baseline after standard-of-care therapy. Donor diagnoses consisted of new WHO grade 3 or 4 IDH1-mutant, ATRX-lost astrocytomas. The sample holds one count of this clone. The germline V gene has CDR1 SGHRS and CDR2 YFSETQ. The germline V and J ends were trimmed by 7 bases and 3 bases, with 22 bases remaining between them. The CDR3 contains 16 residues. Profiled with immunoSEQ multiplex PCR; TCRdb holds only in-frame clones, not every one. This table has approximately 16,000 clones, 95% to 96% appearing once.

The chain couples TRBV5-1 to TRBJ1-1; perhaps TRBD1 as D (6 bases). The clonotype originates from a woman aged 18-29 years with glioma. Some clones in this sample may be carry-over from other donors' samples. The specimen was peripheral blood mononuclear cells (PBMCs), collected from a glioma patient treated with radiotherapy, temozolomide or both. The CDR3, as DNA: TGCGCCAGCCGCCCTCAGGTGGGGGGGGCCCACACTGAAGCTTTCTTT. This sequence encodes CASRPQVGGAHTEAFF.